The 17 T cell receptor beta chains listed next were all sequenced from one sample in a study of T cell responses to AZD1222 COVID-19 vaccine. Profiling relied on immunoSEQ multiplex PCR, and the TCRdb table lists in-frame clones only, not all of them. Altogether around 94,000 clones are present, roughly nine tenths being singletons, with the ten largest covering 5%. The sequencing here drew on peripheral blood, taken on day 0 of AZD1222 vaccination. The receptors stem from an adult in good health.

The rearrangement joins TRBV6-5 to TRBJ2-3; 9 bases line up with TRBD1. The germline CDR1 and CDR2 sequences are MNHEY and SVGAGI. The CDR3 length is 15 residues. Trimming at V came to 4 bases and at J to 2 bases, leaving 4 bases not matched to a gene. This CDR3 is CASSLGQGLTDTQYF. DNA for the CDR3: TGTGCCAGCAGTTTGGGACAGGGTCTCACAGATACGCAGTATTTT.

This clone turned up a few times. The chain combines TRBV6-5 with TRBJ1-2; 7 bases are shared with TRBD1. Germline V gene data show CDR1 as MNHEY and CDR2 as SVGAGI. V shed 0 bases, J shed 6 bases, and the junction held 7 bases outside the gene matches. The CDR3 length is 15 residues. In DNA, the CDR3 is TGTGCCAGCAGTTACTCGAAGTTAGGGGGCGATGGCTACACCTTC. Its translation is CASSYSKLGGDGYTF.

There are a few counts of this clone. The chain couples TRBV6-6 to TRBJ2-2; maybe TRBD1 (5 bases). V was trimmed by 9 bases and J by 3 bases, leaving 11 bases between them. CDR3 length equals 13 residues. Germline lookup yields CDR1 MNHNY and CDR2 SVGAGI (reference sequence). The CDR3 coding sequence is TGTGCCAGTCATCAGGGCTACACCGGGGAGCTGTTTTTT. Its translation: CASHQGYTGELFF.

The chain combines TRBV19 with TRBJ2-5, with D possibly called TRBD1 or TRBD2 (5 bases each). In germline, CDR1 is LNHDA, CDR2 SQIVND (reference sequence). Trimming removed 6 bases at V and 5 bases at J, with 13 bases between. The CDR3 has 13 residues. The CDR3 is CASRVKGTETQYF. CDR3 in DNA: TGTGCCAGTAGGGTAAAGGGGACGGAGACCCAGTACTTC.

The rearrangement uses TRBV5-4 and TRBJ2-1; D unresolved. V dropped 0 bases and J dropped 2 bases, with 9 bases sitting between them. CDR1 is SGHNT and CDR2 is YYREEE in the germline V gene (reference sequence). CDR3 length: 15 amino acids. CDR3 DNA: TGTGCCAGCAGCTTGGGCCAGCCACCCTACAATGAGCAGTTCTTC. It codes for CASSLGQPPYNEQFF.

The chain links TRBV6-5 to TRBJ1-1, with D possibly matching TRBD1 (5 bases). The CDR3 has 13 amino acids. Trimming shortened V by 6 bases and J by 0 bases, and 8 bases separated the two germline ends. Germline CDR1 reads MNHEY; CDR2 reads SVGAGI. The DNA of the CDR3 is TGTGCCAGCAGCCCAGGGTTGAACACTGAAGCTTTCTTT. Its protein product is CASSPGLNTEAFF.

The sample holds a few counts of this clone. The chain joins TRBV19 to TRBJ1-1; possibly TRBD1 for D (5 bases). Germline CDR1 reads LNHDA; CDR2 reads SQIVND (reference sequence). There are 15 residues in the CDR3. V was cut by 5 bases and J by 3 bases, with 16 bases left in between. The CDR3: CASSRIGQGYTEAFF. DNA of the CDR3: TGTGCCAGTAGTCGAATAGGGCAGGGCTACACTGAAGCTTTCTTT.

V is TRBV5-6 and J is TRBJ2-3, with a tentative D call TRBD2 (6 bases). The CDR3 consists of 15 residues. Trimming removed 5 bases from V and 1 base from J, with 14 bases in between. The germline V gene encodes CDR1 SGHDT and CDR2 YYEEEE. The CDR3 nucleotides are TGTGCCAGCAGTCGGGGGAGGAGGGGCACAGATACGCAGTATTTT. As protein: CASSRGRRGTDTQYF.

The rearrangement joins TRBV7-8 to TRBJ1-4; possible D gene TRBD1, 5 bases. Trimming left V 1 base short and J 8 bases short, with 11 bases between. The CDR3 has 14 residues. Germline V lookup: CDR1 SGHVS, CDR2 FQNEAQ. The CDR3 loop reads CASSLGGFGEKLFF. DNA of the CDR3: TGTGCCAGCAGCTTAGGGGGGTTCGGGGAAAAACTGTTTTTT.

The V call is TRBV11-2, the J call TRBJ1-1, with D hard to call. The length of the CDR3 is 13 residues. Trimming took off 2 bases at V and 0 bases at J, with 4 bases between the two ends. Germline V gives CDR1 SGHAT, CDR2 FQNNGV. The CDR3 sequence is CASSLKLNTEAFF. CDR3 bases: TGTGCCAGCAGCTTAAAATTGAACACTGAAGCTTTCTTT. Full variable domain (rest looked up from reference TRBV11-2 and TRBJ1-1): EAGVAQSPRYKIIEKRQSVAFWCNPISGHATLYWYQQILGQGPKLLIQFQNNGVVDDSQLPKDRFSAERLKGVDSTLKIQPAKLEDSAVYLCASSLKLNTEAFFGQGTRLTVV.

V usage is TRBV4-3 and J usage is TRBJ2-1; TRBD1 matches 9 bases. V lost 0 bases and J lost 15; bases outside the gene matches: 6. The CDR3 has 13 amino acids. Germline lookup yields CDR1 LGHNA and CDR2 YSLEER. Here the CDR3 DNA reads TGCGCCAGCAGCCAAGATCTGGGGACAGGGCCGTTCTTC. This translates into CASSQDLGTGPFF.

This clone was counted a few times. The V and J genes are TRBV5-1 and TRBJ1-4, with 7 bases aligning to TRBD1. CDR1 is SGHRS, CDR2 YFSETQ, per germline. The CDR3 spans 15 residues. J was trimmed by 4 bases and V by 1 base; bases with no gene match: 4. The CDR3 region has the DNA TGCGCCAGCAGCTTGTTGGGGACAGATAATGAAAAACTGTTTTTT. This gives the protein CASSLLGTDNEKLFF.

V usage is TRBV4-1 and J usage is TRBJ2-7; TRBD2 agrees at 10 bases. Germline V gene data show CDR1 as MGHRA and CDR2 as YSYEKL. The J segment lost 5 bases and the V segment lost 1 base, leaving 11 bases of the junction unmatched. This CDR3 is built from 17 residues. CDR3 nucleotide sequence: TGCGCCAGCAGCCAAGTTCTAGCGGGGGTACATCTCGACGAGCAGTACTTC. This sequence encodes CASSQVLAGVHLDEQYF.

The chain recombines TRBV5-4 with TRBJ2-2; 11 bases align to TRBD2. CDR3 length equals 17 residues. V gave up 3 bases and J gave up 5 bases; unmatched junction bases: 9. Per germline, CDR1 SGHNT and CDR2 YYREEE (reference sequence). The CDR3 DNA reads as TGTGCCAGCAGCTCGTTAGTCCTAGCGGGGGGTACCGGGGAGCTGTTTTTT. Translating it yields CASSSLVLAGGTGELFF.

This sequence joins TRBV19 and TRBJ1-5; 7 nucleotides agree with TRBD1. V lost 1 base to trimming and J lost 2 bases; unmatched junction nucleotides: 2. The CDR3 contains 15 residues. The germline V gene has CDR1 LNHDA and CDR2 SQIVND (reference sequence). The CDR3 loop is CASSIAGQGNQPQHF. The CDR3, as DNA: TGTGCCAGTAGTATAGCTGGACAGGGCAATCAGCCCCAGCATTTT.

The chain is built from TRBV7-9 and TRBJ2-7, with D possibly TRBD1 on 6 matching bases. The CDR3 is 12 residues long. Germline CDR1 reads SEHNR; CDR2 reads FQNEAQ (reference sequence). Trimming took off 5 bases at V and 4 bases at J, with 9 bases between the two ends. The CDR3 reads CASSRGGYEQYF. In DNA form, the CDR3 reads TGTGCCAGCAGCCGAGGGGGTTACGAGCAGTACTTC.

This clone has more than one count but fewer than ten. The CDR3 sequence is CASSLSGEGYTEAFF. The CDR3 bases are TGTGCCAGCAGTCTCAGCGGGGAGGGTTACACTGAAGCTTTCTTT. The J gene is TRBJ1-1, the V gene TRBV27; D not resolved. V lost 5 bases, J lost 3 bases, and 16 bases lay in between. The CDR3 is 15 residues long. Per germline, CDR1 MNHEY and CDR2 SMNVEV (reference sequence).